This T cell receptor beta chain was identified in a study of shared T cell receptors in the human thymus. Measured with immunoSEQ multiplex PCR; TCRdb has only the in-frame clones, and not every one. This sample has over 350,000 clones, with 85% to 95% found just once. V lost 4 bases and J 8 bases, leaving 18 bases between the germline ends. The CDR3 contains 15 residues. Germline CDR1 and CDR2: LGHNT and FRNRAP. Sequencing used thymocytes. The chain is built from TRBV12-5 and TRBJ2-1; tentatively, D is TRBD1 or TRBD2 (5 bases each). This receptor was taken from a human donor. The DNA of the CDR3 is TGTGCTAGTGGTTCAGGGACCGACCGGTTGGATGAGCAGTTCTTC. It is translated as CASGSGTDRLDEQFF.